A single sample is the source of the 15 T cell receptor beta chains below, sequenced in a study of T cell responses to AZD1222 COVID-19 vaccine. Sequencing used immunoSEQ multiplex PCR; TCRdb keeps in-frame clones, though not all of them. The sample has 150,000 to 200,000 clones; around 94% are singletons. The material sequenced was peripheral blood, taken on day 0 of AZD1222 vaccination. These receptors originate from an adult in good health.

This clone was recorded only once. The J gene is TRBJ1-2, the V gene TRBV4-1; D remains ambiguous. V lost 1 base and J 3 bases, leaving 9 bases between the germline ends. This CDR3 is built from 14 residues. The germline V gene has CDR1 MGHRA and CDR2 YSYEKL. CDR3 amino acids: CASSQVAAYYGYTF. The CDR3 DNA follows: TGCGCCAGCAGCCAAGTCGCGGCGTACTATGGCTACACCTTC.

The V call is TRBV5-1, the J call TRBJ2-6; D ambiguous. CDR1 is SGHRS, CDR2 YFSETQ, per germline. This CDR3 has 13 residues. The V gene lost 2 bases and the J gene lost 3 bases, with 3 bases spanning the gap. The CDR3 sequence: CASSFHGANVLTF. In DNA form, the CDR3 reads TGCGCCAGCAGCTTTCATGGGGCCAACGTCCTGACTTTC.

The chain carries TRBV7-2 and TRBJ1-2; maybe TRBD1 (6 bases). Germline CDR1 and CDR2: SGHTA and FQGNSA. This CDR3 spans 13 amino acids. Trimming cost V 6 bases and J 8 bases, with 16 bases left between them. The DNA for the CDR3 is TGTGCCAGCAGGCTAGGGGGTGGGAACGGCTACACCTTC. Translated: CASRLGGGNGYTF.

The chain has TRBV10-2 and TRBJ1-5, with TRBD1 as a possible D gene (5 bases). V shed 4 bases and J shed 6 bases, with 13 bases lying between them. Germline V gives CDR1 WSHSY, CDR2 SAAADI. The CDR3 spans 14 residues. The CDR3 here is CASSARGRGQPQHF. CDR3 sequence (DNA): TGCGCCAGCAGTGCCCGGGGGAGGGGTCAGCCCCAGCATTTT.

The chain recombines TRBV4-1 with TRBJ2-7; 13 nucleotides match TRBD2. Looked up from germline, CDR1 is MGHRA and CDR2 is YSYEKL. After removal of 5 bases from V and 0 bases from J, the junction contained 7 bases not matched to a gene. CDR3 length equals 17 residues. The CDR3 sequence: CASSLRLAGGNSYEQYF. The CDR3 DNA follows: TGCGCCAGCAGCTTACGACTAGCGGGGGGCAACTCCTACGAGCAGTACTTC.

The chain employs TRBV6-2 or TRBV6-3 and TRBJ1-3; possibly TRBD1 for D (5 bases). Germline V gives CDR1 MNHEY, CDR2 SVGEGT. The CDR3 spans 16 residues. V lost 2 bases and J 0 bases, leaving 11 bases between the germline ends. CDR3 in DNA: TGTGCCAGCAGTTACGGGGGGACCTCCTCTGGAAACACCATATATTTT. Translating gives CASSYGGTSSGNTIYF.

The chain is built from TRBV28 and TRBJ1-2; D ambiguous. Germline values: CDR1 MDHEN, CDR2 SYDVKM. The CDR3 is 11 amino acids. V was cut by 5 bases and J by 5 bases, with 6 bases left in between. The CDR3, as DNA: TGTGCCAGCAGTCCATCATATGGCTACACCTTC. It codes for CASSPSYGYTF.

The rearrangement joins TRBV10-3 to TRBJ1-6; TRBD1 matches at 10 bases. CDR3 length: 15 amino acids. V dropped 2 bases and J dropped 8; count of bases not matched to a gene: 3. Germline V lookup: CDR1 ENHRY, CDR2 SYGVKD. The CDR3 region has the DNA TGTGCCATCAGTGAGGGACAGGGGGTTTATTCACCCCTCCACTTT. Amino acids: CAISEGQGVYSPLHF.

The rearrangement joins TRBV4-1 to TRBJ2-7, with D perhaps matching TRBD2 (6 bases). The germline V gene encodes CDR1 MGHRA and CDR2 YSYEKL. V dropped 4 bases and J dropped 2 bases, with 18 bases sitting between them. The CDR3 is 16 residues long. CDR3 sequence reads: CASSPPPGDVAYEQYF. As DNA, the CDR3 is TGCGCCAGCAGCCCCCCCCCGGGGGACGTCGCCTACGAGCAGTACTTC.

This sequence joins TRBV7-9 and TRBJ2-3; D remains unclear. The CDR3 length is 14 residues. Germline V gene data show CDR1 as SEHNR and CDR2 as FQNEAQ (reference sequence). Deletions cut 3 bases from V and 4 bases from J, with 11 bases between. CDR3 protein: CASSFVPYPDTQYF. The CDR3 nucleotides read TGTGCCAGCAGCTTCGTACCGTACCCAGATACGCAGTATTTT.

The CDR3 is CASSQALGGGYGYTF. The CDR3 DNA reads as TGTGCCAGCAGCCAAGCCCTCGGGGGAGGCTATGGCTACACCTTC. V and J are TRBV3-1 (or the pseudogene TRBV3-2) and TRBJ1-2, with D maybe TRBD1 (5 bases). From germline, CDR1 is LGHDT and CDR2 YNNKEL (reference sequence). The V and J ends lost 1 base and 4 bases respectively, with 13 bases between them. CDR3 length equals 15 residues.

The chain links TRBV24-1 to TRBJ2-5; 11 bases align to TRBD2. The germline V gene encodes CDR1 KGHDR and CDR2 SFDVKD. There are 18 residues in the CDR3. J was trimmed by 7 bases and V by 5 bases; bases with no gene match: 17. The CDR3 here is CATSAPYAGTSGLTTQYF. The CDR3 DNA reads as TGTGCCACCAGTGCCCCTTACGCCGGGACTAGCGGACTTACGACCCAGTACTTC.

The CDR3 DNA reads TGCGCCAGCAGCTTGGGAGAGTACACTGAAGCTTTCTTT. Translating it yields CASSLGEYTEAFF. The chain recombines TRBV5-1 with TRBJ1-1; D ambiguous. This CDR3 comprises 13 residues. Trimming pared 0 bases from V and 3 bases from J, leaving 6 bases between. In germline, CDR1 is SGHRS, CDR2 YFSETQ.

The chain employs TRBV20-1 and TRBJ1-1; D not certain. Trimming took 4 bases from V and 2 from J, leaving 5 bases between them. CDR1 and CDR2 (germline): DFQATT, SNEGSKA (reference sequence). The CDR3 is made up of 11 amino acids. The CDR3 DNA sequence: TGCAGTGCTACCCCCAACACTGAAGCTTTCTTT. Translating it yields CSATPNTEAFF.

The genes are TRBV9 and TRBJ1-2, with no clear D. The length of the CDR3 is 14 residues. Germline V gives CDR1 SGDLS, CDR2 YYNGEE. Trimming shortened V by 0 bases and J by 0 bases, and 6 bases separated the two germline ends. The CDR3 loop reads CASSVGAPNYGYTF. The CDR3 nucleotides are TGTGCCAGCAGCGTAGGGGCCCCTAACTATGGCTACACCTTC.